One sample yielded the 26 T cell receptor beta chains listed below, sequenced in a study of cytomegalovirus exposure and HLA in healthy donors. Both 60 Vbeta primers and 13 Jbeta primers went into the PCR. Here immunoSEQ multiplex PCR was the method, and the copy in TCRdb shows in-frame clones only, minus some. Altogether over 130,000 clones are present, roughly four fifths being singletons, with the ten largest covering 2% to 3%. Sequencing was carried out using PBMCs. The receptors come from a male donor in good health and CMV-seronegative.

The rearrangement links TRBV7-9 to TRBJ1-2; D is possibly TRBD1 (5 bases). Trimming left V 1 base short and J 8 bases short, with 14 bases between. Germline V gene sequence: CDR1 SEHNR, CDR2 FQNEAQ (reference sequence). This CDR3 contains 14 residues. CDR3 DNA sequence: TGTGCCAGCAGCTTAGGTCCAGGGCTGGAGGGCTACACCTTC. It codes for CASSLGPGLEGYTF.

The chain carries TRBV11-2 and TRBJ2-3, with 9 bases aligning to TRBD2. The junction had 11 bases not matched to a gene; V was cut back by 6 bases and J by 4 bases. CDR1 SGHAT and CDR2 FQNNGV come from the germline V gene. This CDR3 contains 16 residues. The CDR3: CASSRYKREAADTQYF. In DNA, the CDR3 is TGTGCCAGCAGTCGTTACAAGCGGGAGGCGGCAGATACGCAGTATTTT.

The chain employs TRBV19 and TRBJ2-7; possible D gene TRBD2, 5 bases. The CDR3 is 14 amino acids. Trimming took 3 bases from V and 5 from J, leaving 14 bases between them. Per germline, CDR1 LNHDA and CDR2 SQIVND (reference sequence). The CDR3 DNA reads TGTGCCAGTAGTATGGCGGACTTCATGAACGAGCAGTACTTC. Protein sequence: CASSMADFMNEQYF.

The chain has TRBV27 and TRBJ2-7; 9 nucleotides align to TRBD2. The germline V gene encodes CDR1 MNHEY and CDR2 SMNVEV (reference sequence). The CDR3 covers 16 residues. V shed 8 bases, J shed 2 bases, and the junction held 13 bases outside the gene matches. CDR3 amino acids: CASCVRVSGRPYEQYF. The CDR3 DNA reads TGTGCCAGCTGCGTTCGTGTTAGCGGGAGACCCTACGAGCAGTACTTC.

This chain joins TRBV5-4 and TRBJ2-5; D is perhaps TRBD2 (5 bases). V was trimmed by 0 bases and J by 4 bases, leaving 10 bases between them. Germline lookup yields CDR1 SGHNT and CDR2 YYREEE (reference sequence). This CDR3 comprises 14 residues. The CDR3 sequence: CASSLGGSIETQYF. For the CDR3, the DNA is TGTGCCAGCAGCTTGGGAGGGAGTATAGAGACCCAGTACTTC.

J is TRBJ1-1 and V is TRBV18, with a weak D call TRBD1 (6 bases). CDR3 length equals 16 residues. V lost 1 base and J lost 0, with 12 bases in between. Germline loops: CDR1 KGHSH, CDR2 LQKENI. Here the CDR3 DNA reads TGTGCCAGCTCACCACTAAGTCAGGGGATGAACACTGAAGCTTTCTTT. It translates to CASSPLSQGMNTEAFF. Based on the CDR3 plus reference TRBV18 and TRBJ1-1, the full variable domain is NAGVMQNPRHLVRRRGQEARLRCSPMKGHSHVYWYRQLPEEGLKFMVYLQKENIIDESGMPKERFSAEFPKEGPSILRIQQVVRGDSAAYFCASSPLSQGMNTEAFFGQGTRLTVV.

The chain employs TRBV27 and TRBJ2-7, with TRBD1 matching 7 bases. CDR3 length: 17 residues. The ends lost 4 bases at V and 4 bases at J; junction bases unmatched: 16. CDR1 and CDR2 from the germline V gene are MNHEY and SMNVEV (reference sequence). CDR3 nucleotide sequence: TGTGCCAGCAGTTCCCAACTCTTGACAGGGCCTCTTTACGAGCAGTACTTC. Its translation: CASSSQLLTGPLYEQYF.

This chain connects TRBV6-5 to TRBJ2-7, with D maybe TRBD2 (6 bases). The V gene's germline CDR1 is MNHEY and CDR2 SVGAGI. Trimming left V 8 bases short and J 3 bases short, with 8 bases between. The CDR3 contains 11 residues. The CDR3 sequence is CASGGIYEQYF. As DNA, the CDR3 is TGTGCCAGCGGGGGGATCTACGAGCAGTACTTC.

This clone was found a few times. The V and J genes are TRBV27 and TRBJ2-1, with a possible D match to TRBD2 (6 bases). This CDR3 spans 15 amino acids. Trimming stripped 5 bases from V and 4 bases from J, with 15 bases between. Germline V lookup: CDR1 MNHEY, CDR2 SMNVEV (reference sequence). CDR3 amino acids: CASSPIVAVYNEQFF. As DNA, the CDR3 is TGTGCCAGCAGTCCTATAGTAGCGGTTTACAATGAGCAGTTCTTC.

This clone was seen a handful of times. The chain is built from TRBV6-6 and TRBJ1-3; D call uncertain. Trimming removed 8 bases at V and 4 bases at J, with 15 bases between. The CDR3 is 14 residues long. Germline CDR1 and CDR2: MNHNY and SVGAGI (reference sequence). The CDR3 protein is CASRLLPGGNTIYF. CDR3 coding DNA: TGTGCCAGCCGACTCTTACCGGGGGGAAACACCATATATTTT.

The J gene is TRBJ2-7, the V gene TRBV25-1; 7 nucleotides agree with TRBD2. This CDR3 is 13 amino acids long. V lost 4 bases and J lost 2; bases outside the gene matches: 2. CDR1 and CDR2 (germline): MGHDK, SYGVNS. As DNA, the CDR3 is TGTGCCAGCAGTGGAAGCGGGACCTACGAGCAGTACTTC. It yields the protein CASSGSGTYEQYF.

The J gene is TRBJ2-1, the V gene TRBV9; the match to TRBD1 covers 7 bases. V was pared by 0 bases and J by 6 bases, with 9 bases of the junction left unmatched. Germline-derived CDR1 and CDR2 are SGDLS and YYNGEE. The CDR3 has 16 amino acids. CDR3 protein: CASSVAPVGGLNEQFF. CDR3 bases: TGTGCCAGCAGCGTAGCCCCCGTAGGGGGCCTCAATGAGCAGTTCTTC.

CDR3 loop: CASSPASGSYNEQFF. The CDR3 nucleotides read TGTGCCAGCAGCCCCGCTAGCGGCTCCTACAATGAGCAGTTCTTC. The J gene is TRBJ2-1, the V gene TRBV7-9, with 7 bases fitting TRBD2. Trimming took 5 bases from V and 0 from J; bases not matched to a gene: 4. Germline lookup yields CDR1 SEHNR and CDR2 FQNEAQ (reference sequence). The CDR3 has 15 amino acids.

V gene TRBV7-3 combines with J gene TRBJ2-1, with D possibly being TRBD2 (5 bases). There are 12 residues in the CDR3. The germline CDR1 and CDR2 sequences are SGHTA and FQGTGA. Trimming removed 1 base from V and 13 bases from J, with 11 bases in between. The CDR3 loop is CASSLNGRGQFF. CDR3 sequence (DNA): TGTGCCAGCAGCTTAAATGGTCGGGGACAGTTCTTC.

V usage is TRBV11-1 and J usage is TRBJ2-5; 7 nucleotides line up with TRBD2. Per germline, CDR1 SGHAT and CDR2 FQDESV (reference sequence). The CDR3 is 15 residues long. J was trimmed by 5 bases and V by 5 bases; bases with no gene match: 11. This CDR3 reads CASSPRAGMGETQYF. The CDR3 DNA follows: TGTGCCAGCAGCCCTCGAGCGGGAATGGGTGAGACCCAGTACTTC. The full variable domain, in which reference TRBV11-1 and TRBJ2-5 provide the parts outside the CDR3, is EAEVAQSPRYKITEKSQAVAFWCDPISGHATLYWYRQILGQGPELLVQFQDESVVDDSQLPKDRFSAERLKGVDSTLKIQPAELGDSAMYLCASSPRAGMGETQYFGPGTRLLVL.

J is TRBJ2-5 and V is TRBV11-2, with D perhaps TRBD1 (6 bases). Per germline, CDR1 SGHAT and CDR2 FQNNGV. This CDR3 has 14 residues. V was trimmed by 7 bases and J by 4 bases, leaving 16 bases between them. CDR3 in DNA: TGTGCCAGCAACCGAGATGGGGGCGCAGAGACCCAGTACTTC. Its translation: CASNRDGGAETQYF. Complete variable domain (other parts from reference TRBV11-2 and TRBJ2-5): EAGVAQSPRYKIIEKRQSVAFWCNPISGHATLYWYQQILGQGPKLLIQFQNNGVVDDSQLPKDRFSAERLKGVDSTLKIQPAKLEDSAVYLCASNRDGGAETQYFGPGTRLLVL.

This clone was recorded once. This sequence joins TRBV7-6 and TRBJ2-7; 8 bases align to TRBD2. The CDR3 covers 18 residues. The V segment lost 5 bases and the J segment 0 bases; nucleotides outside the gene matches: 15. Germline V CDR1 and CDR2: SGHVS, FNYEAQ. The CDR3: CASSPRPPLADVSYEQYF. The CDR3 DNA follows: TGTGCCAGCAGCCCAAGACCCCCACTAGCGGATGTCTCCTACGAGCAGTACTTC.

The genes are TRBV11-1 and TRBJ2-3; D is perhaps TRBD2 (5 bases). Germline loops: CDR1 SGHAT, CDR2 FQDESV (reference sequence). V was clipped by 5 bases and J by 3 bases, with 12 bases between them. The CDR3 is 14 amino acids. The CDR3 nucleotides are TGTGCCAGCAGCCAGAGGGTCCGGACAGATACGCAGTATTTT. Encoded protein: CASSQRVRTDTQYF.

The CDR3 DNA follows: TGTGCCTGGAGAGGAACAGGGAACTATGGCTACACCTTC. It is translated as CAWRGTGNYGYTF. The chain recombines TRBV30 with TRBJ1-2; weak D call: TRBD1 (6 bases). This CDR3 contains 13 residues. Trimming cost V 3 bases and J 2 bases, with 10 bases left between them. Germline V gives CDR1 GTSNPN, CDR2 SVGIG (reference sequence).

The J gene is TRBJ2-2, the V gene TRBV6-5; 7 nucleotides match TRBD2. The CDR3 is made up of 14 amino acids. CDR1 MNHEY and CDR2 SVGAGI come from the germline V gene. After removal of 8 bases from V and 3 bases from J, the junction contained 6 bases not matched to a gene. The DNA of the CDR3 is TGTGCCAGCCACGGCGGGAGAGACACCGGGGAGCTGTTTTTT. Translated, it gives CASHGGRDTGELFF.

The rearrangement joins TRBV29-1 to TRBJ2-3, with D possibly matching TRBD1 (6 bases). CDR1 SQVTM and CDR2 ANQGSEA come from the germline V gene. The CDR3 runs to 14 residues. The V and J ends lost 8 bases and 0 bases respectively, with 15 bases between them. CDR3 in amino acids: CSPELDRSTDTQYF. The CDR3, as DNA: TGCAGCCCCGAGTTGGACAGAAGCACAGATACGCAGTATTTT.

The gene calls are TRBV2 and TRBJ2-2, with D possibly matching TRBD1 (8 bases). This CDR3 region has 16 residues. Trimming left V 6 bases short and J 1 base short, with 15 bases between. Germline loops: CDR1 SNHLY, CDR2 FYNNEI. CDR3 coding DNA: TGTGCCAGCAGAGGGGGAGGGACAGGGAACACCGGGGAGCTGTTTTTT. Translated, it gives CASRGGGTGNTGELFF. The whole variable domain, remainder taken from reference TRBV2 and TRBJ2-2, is EPEVTQTPSHQVTQMGQEVILRCVPISNHLYFYWYRQILGQKVEFLVSFYNNEISEKSEIFDDQFSVERPDGSNFTLKIRSTKLEDSAMYFCASRGGGTGNTGELFFGEGSRLTVL.

V gene TRBV7-9 combines with J gene TRBJ1-1, with 7 bases lining up with TRBD1. Trimming cost V 5 bases and J 0 bases; bases outside gene matches: 12. Germline lookup yields CDR1 SEHNR and CDR2 FQNEAQ (reference sequence). The CDR3 has 17 residues. CDR3 sequence: CASSPIGQGVMNTEAFF. CDR3 bases: TGTGCCAGCAGCCCAATAGGGCAGGGGGTGATGAACACTGAAGCTTTCTTT.

This chain connects TRBV18 to TRBJ2-7; weak D call: TRBD2 (6 bases). The germline V and J ends were trimmed by 1 base and 0 bases, with 19 bases remaining between them. Germline-derived CDR1 and CDR2 are KGHSH and LQKENI. CDR3 length: 18 amino acids. The CDR3 region is CASSPRGVMAEGSYEQYF. Written as DNA, the CDR3 is TGTGCCAGCTCACCACGGGGTGTTATGGCGGAGGGCTCCTACGAGCAGTACTTC. Full variable domain (missing parts from reference TRBV18 and TRBJ2-7): NAGVMQNPRHLVRRRGQEARLRCSPMKGHSHVYWYRQLPEEGLKFMVYLQKENIIDESGMPKERFSAEFPKEGPSILRIQQVVRGDSAAYFCASSPRGVMAEGSYEQYFGPGTRLTVT.

The chain carries TRBV27 and TRBJ2-1; TRBD2 aligns across 10 bases. Unmatched junction bases numbered 5, after V lost 5 bases and J lost 7 bases. This CDR3 comprises 14 residues. CDR1 MNHEY and CDR2 SMNVEV come from the germline V gene (reference sequence). CDR3 region: CASSLTTSGNEQFF. Written as DNA, the CDR3 is TGTGCCAGCAGTCTAACGACTAGCGGGAATGAGCAGTTCTTC.

A word on this clone: An end of the junction does not agree with germline; a read error may underlie this. The chain joins TRBV4-3 to TRBJ2-7; D may be TRBD1 (5 bases). This CDR3 is 15 amino acids long. Germline CDR1 and CDR2: LGHNA and YSLEER. The CDR3 DNA is TGCGCCAGCAGCCAAGACAGGGCTACCTCCTACGGGCAGTACTTC. It encodes CASSQDRATSYGQYF.